This entry is about one T cell receptor (beta chain). These data are taken from a study of low-dose radiotherapy and immunotherapy resistance in tumors. The wider study: Intravenous ipilimumab 1 mg/kg every six weeks was given with nivolumab 240 mg every two weeks.

cDNA synthesis used a TRAV/TRBV-specific primer set for both chains. Amplification of TCRs used a constant-region primer and V-primer adapter for about 20 PCR cycles. Amplification of isolated mRNA was accomplished via in vitro transcription. TCRdb processed the reads anew with MiXCR; each CDR3 protein has one entry. The table lists 40,000 or so distinct CDR3 sequences, roughly a third of them singletons. As for time point: before trial treatment. Patients eligible had advanced solid tumors without tumor-infiltrating lymphocytes. V lost 6 bases to trimming and J lost 2 bases; unmatched junction nucleotides: 13. The CDR3 consists of 17 residues. Germline CDR1 MDHEN, CDR2 SYDVKM.

The source of this sequence is a male donor with gallbladder cancer. The rearrangement uses TRBV28 and TRBJ2-3; 8 bases are a match to TRBD1. Sequencing used PBMCs, obtained before treatment. The CDR3 loop reads CASSPTGTGGNTDTQYF. CDR3 nucleotide sequence: TGTGCCAGCAGCCCAACCGGCACAGGGGGGAACACAGATACGCAGTATTTT.